Listed below are T cell receptor beta chains from one sample, sequenced in a study of blood T cell repertoires in COVID-19. Generated by immunoSEQ multiplex PCR, the TCRdb table keeps only in-frame clones and is missing some. The table lists hundreds of thousands of clones, 75% to 85% of them singletons, with around 12% in the top ten. The sample was peripheral blood. Receptor source: an older woman with active or convalescent COVID-19. CDR3s include the opening cysteine and the closing phenylalanine or tryptophan. The D gene is left open where the match is weak. For some rows the clone size is stated as once, few or many, or as a class when expanded; others skip it.

CDR3: CATSDPRTGTYEQYF
DNA: TGTGCCACCAGTGATCCCAGGACAGGGACCTACGAGCAGTACTTC
D: TRBD1
J: TRBJ2-7
V: TRBV24-1
size: NA

CDR3: CASSLEGRANYGYTF
DNA: TGCGCCAGCAGCTTAGAGGGTCGAGCTAACTATGGCTACACCTTC
D: NA
J: TRBJ1-2
V: TRBV5-1
size: NA

CDR3: CSVEVGQRSYNEQFF
DNA: TGCAGCGTTGAAGTGGGCCAGCGGTCCTACAATGAGCAGTTCTTC
D: NA
J: TRBJ2-1
V: TRBV29-1
size: NA

CDR3: CASSQVFPGGYEQYF
DNA: TGCGCCAGCAGCCAAGTGTTCCCAGGGGGTTACGAGCAGTACTTC
D: TRBD1
J: TRBJ2-7
V: TRBV4-1
size: NA

CDR3: CASSLGSGRETQYF
DNA: TGCGCCAGCAGCTTGGGTTCGGGTCGGGAGACCCAGTACTTC
D: NA
J: TRBJ2-5
V: TRBV5-1
size: once

CDR3: CASSRPTGPNSPLHF
DNA: TGTGCCAGCAGTAGACCGACAGGGCCTAATTCACCCCTCCACTTT
D: TRBD1
J: TRBJ1-6
V: TRBV6-2/TRBV6-3
size: NA

CDR3: CASSIAGGGAADTQYF
DNA: TGTGCCAGTAGTATAGCGGGCGGGGGGGCGGCAGATACGCAGTATTTT
D: TRBD2
J: TRBJ2-3
V: TRBV19
size: few

CDR3: CASSPRSGGDEKLFF
DNA: TGTGCCAGCTCACCTCGATCGGGGGGAGATGAAAAACTGTTTTTT
D: NA
J: TRBJ1-4
V: TRBV18
size: NA

CDR3: CSASRGNTEAFF
DNA: TGCAGTGCTAGTAGGGGGAACACTGAAGCTTTCTTT
D: NA
J: TRBJ1-1
V: TRBV20-1
size: few

CDR3: CATKGEGDVSEQFF
DNA: TGTGCCACGAAGGGGGAGGGGGATGTAAGTGAGCAGTTCTTC
D: NA
J: TRBJ2-1
V: TRBV6-4
size: NA

CDR3: CASSRTGPGSYEQYF
DNA: TGTGCCAGCAGTCGAACAGGGCCGGGCTCCTACGAGCAGTACTTC
D: NA
J: TRBJ2-7
V: TRBV6-2/TRBV6-3
size: NA

CDR3: CSVEGLGDRMYYGYTF
DNA: TGCAGCGTTGAAGGCCTGGGGGACAGGATGTACTATGGCTACACCTTC
D: TRBD1
J: TRBJ1-2
V: TRBV29-1
size: NA

CDR3: CASRTGASGYTF
DNA: TGTGCCAGCAGAACAGGGGCGAGTGGCTACACCTTC
D: TRBD1
J: TRBJ1-2
V: TRBV12-3/TRBV12-4
size: NA

CDR3: CASSENRGGGYTF
DNA: TGTGCCAGCAGTGAAAACAGGGGGGGTGGCTACACCTTC
D: TRBD1
J: TRBJ1-2
V: TRBV2
size: few

CDR3: CASSRDQGVSEAFF
DNA: TGCGCCAGCAGCCGAGACCAGGGGGTGTCTGAAGCTTTCTTT
D: TRBD1
J: TRBJ1-1
V: TRBV4-3
size: NA

CDR3: CASSRGAYNSPLHF
DNA: TGTGCCAGCAGCCGGGGGGCCTATAATTCACCCCTCCACTTT
D: NA
J: TRBJ1-6
V: TRBV5-6
size: once

CDR3: CASSPSGQGANTEAFF
DNA: TGTGCCAGCTCACCGTCGGGACAGGGGGCAAACACTGAAGCTTTCTTT
D: TRBD1
J: TRBJ1-1
V: TRBV18
size: NA

CDR3: CASSRQGALRSGANVLTF
DNA: TGTGCCAGCAGCCGACAGGGGGCCCTCCGCTCTGGGGCCAACGTCCTGACTTTC
D: TRBD1
J: TRBJ2-6
V: TRBV6-6
size: NA

CDR3: CASSVGRGYGYTF
DNA: TGTGCCAGCAGTGTCGGACGGGGATATGGCTACACCTTC
D: NA
J: TRBJ1-2
V: TRBV2
size: NA

CDR3: CASSQSGALNEQFF
DNA: TGTGCCAGCAGCCAAAGCGGGGCCCTCAATGAGCAGTTCTTC
D: TRBD2
J: TRBJ2-1
V: TRBV11-3
size: NA

CDR3: CAWTPDRGNQPQHF
DNA: TGTGCCTGGACCCCAGACAGGGGGAATCAGCCCCAGCATTTT
D: TRBD1
J: TRBJ1-5
V: TRBV30
size: NA

CDR3: CASSIIFSMLGEHEQYF
DNA: TGTGCCAGTAGTATTATCTTTAGTATGTTAGGAGAACACGAGCAGTACTTC
D: NA
J: TRBJ2-7
V: TRBV19
size: NA

CDR3: CASTEGGRSYYGYTF
DNA: TGTGCCAGCACTGAAGGGGGCCGCAGCTACTATGGCTACACCTTC
D: TRBD1
J: TRBJ1-2
V: TRBV6-1
size: NA

CDR3: CAWSQGGGAGGYTF
DNA: TGTGCCTGGAGTCAAGGCGGGGGGGCTGGGGGCTACACCTTC
D: NA
J: TRBJ1-2
V: TRBV30
size: NA

CDR3: CAWMTGTHRQETQYF
DNA: TGTGCCTGGATGACAGGGACTCACCGCCAAGAGACCCAGTACTTC
D: NA
J: TRBJ2-5
V: TRBV30
size: NA

CDR3: CASSLGSGLRDGYTF
DNA: TGCGCCAGCAGCTTGGGGTCAGGGTTAAGGGATGGCTACACCTTC
D: NA
J: TRBJ1-2
V: TRBV5-1
size: NA

CDR3: CASSPGLAGGPDGELFF
DNA: TGCGCCAGCAGCCCGGGACTAGCGGGGGGGCCGGACGGGGAGCTGTTTTTT
D: TRBD2
J: TRBJ2-2
V: TRBV5-1
size: NA